What follows are 20 T cell receptor beta chains derived from one specimen sequenced in a study of CD8 T cells in ankylosing spondylitis. Study results and caveats: Roughly eight highly homologous variants made up a TCR beta motif that seemed to typify ankylosing spondylitis blood.

Their antigens are not known. TCRdb ran MiXCR on the 5' RACE reads and lists one entry per CDR3 protein. Of 670,000 or so distinct CDR3 sequences listed, around 20% are singletons. Sequencing input: blood, either unsorted or a sorted T cell fraction (not recorded which). These receptors came from a male donor with ankylosing spondylitis.

The chain employs TRBV20-1 and TRBJ2-7; D ambiguous. The germline V gene encodes CDR1 DFQATT and CDR2 SNEGSKA (reference sequence). The CDR3 extends over 13 amino acids. Trimming stripped 5 bases from V and 3 bases from J, with 14 bases between. CDR3 residues: CSAASGSNYEQYF. CDR3 DNA sequence: TGCAGTGCTGCCTCGGGCTCAAACTACGAGCAGTACTTC.

This clonotype came up a few times. The CDR3 DNA reads TGTGCCAGCAGCTTAAGGGAGGGGGCAGGAAACACCATATATTTT. It is translated as CASSLREGAGNTIYF. The chain has TRBV7-2 and TRBJ1-3; TRBD1 matches at 7 bases. V shed 2 bases, J shed 4 bases, and the junction held 5 bases outside the gene matches. This CDR3 region has 15 residues. Per the germline V gene, CDR1 is SGHTA and CDR2 is FQGNSA.

The CDR3, as DNA: TGCGCCAGCAGCCTCGGGATAGTCCCGGTAGGACTCTCTGGGGCCAACGTCCTGACTTTC. Translation gives CASSLGIVPVGLSGANVLTF. The rearrangement joins TRBV5-1 to TRBJ2-6; a possible D gene is TRBD2 (5 bases). V lost 4 bases and J lost 0, with 23 bases in between. CDR1 and CDR2 from the germline V gene are SGHRS and YFSETQ. This CDR3 region has 20 residues.

This chain connects TRBV12-3 or TRBV12-4 to TRBJ1-6; 7 positions agree with TRBD1. V dropped 6 bases and J dropped 10; count of bases not matched to a gene: 6. This CDR3 comprises 13 residues. CDR3 protein: CASSTGEVSPLHF. The CDR3 region has the DNA TGTGCCAGCAGCACAGGGGAGGTGTCACCCCTCCACTTT.

This clonotype was counted a few times. The rearrangement joins TRBV12-3 or TRBV12-4 to TRBJ2-5; the match to TRBD2 covers 15 bases. This CDR3 spans 16 amino acids. The V segment lost 7 bases and the J segment 4 bases; nucleotides outside the gene matches: 7. This CDR3 is CASNGLAGGWAETQYF. The CDR3 coding sequence is TGTGCCAGCAACGGACTAGCGGGAGGGTGGGCAGAGACCCAGTACTTC.

This clonotype was observed at least ten times. The chain carries TRBV20-1 and TRBJ1-1; 11 nucleotides align to TRBD1. Germline lookup yields CDR1 DFQATT and CDR2 SNEGSKA (reference sequence). CDR3 length equals 22 residues. After removal of 2 bases from V and 5 bases from J, the junction contained 28 bases not matched to a gene. This CDR3 reads CSARYPPKVAGQGAIVGTEAFF. The CDR3 DNA reads TGCAGTGCTAGATATCCCCCAAAGGTAGCTGGACAGGGGGCAATTGTAGGTACTGAAGCTTTCTTT.

Only a few counts were recorded for this clonotype. The chain has TRBV5-6 and TRBJ1-1; D might be TRBD1 (6 bases). Trimming pared 4 bases from V and 8 bases from J, leaving 12 bases between. CDR3 length equals 12 residues. The germline V gene encodes CDR1 SGHDT and CDR2 YYEEEE. This chain's CDR3 is CASSLPGQEAFF. The DNA for the CDR3 is TGTGCCAGCAGCCTGCCGGGACAAGAAGCTTTCTTT.

The CDR3 sequence: CASSQGEVSNEQFF. The DNA for the CDR3 is TGTGCCAGCAGCCAAGGCGAAGTCTCCAATGAGCAGTTCTTC. This chain connects TRBV4-2 to TRBJ2-1; D is unclear. V dropped 1 base and J dropped 6 bases, with 10 bases sitting between them. Germline V gives CDR1 LGHNA, CDR2 YNFKEQ. The CDR3 has 14 amino acids.

This clonotype appeared a few times. This chain links TRBV28 with TRBJ2-7; 13 bases align to TRBD2. Trimming took 6 bases from V and 4 from J; bases not matched to a gene: 3. The CDR3 runs 14 residues. CDR1 and CDR2 from the germline V gene are MDHEN and SYDVKM. This chain's CDR3 is CASRLTSGGYEQYF. The CDR3 DNA sequence: TGTGCCAGCAGGTTGACTAGCGGGGGGTACGAGCAGTACTTC.

This clonotype has at least ten counts. This rearrangement joins TRBV12-3 or TRBV12-4 to TRBJ1-1; D is possibly TRBD1 (6 bases). V lost 6 bases to trimming and J lost 3 bases, with 14 bases between them. This CDR3 has 14 amino acids. The CDR3: CASSFGGLDTEAFF. DNA for the CDR3: TGTGCCAGCAGCTTTGGGGGGCTTGACACTGAAGCTTTCTTT.

This clonotype was counted between two and nine times. The chain carries TRBV27 and TRBJ1-2, with D hard to call. Trimming pared 5 bases from V and 4 bases from J, leaving 20 bases between. This CDR3 is 16 amino acids long. CDR1 MNHEY and CDR2 SMNVEV come from the germline V gene (reference sequence). The chain's CDR3 is CASSRSGPGEGYGYTF. The CDR3 DNA is TGTGCCAGCAGTCGATCTGGGCCCGGGGAAGGCTATGGCTACACCTTC.

V gene TRBV19 combines with J gene TRBJ2-7, with 10 bases lining up with TRBD1. J lost 1 base, V lost 10 bases, and 10 bases had no gene match. Germline CDR1 and CDR2: LNHDA and SQIVND (reference sequence). CDR3 size: 15 residues. The CDR3 DNA reads as TGTGCCACACACGAGGGGACAGGGGAATCCTACGAGCAGTACTTC. Residues: CATHEGTGESYEQYF.

This clonotype was counted only a few times. The chain uses TRBV3-1 and TRBJ2-2; 7 bases are shared with TRBD2. The germline gives CDR1 LGHDT, CDR2 YNNKEL (reference sequence). The CDR3 length is 21 residues. After removal of 1 base from V and 0 bases from J, the junction contained 17 bases not matched to a gene. The CDR3 sequence is CASSQGENAGLSGANTGELFF. The CDR3 nucleotides read TGTGCCAGCAGCCAAGGGGAGAACGCGGGACTAAGCGGAGCGAACACCGGGGAGCTGTTTTTT.

The chain joins TRBV3-1 to TRBJ2-7; 12 nucleotides align to TRBD2. The junction had 6 bases not matched to a gene; V was cut back by 0 bases and J by 0 bases. The CDR3 consists of 18 residues. Germline V gene sequence: CDR1 LGHDT, CDR2 YNNKEL (reference sequence). The CDR3 protein is CASSQEGTSGFSSYEQYF. DNA for the CDR3: TGTGCCAGCAGCCAAGAGGGGACTAGCGGGTTTAGCTCCTACGAGCAGTACTTC.

The V and J genes are TRBV12-3 or TRBV12-4 and TRBJ1-1; the D is unclear. V lost 6 bases and J lost 3, with 11 bases in between. The CDR3 is 13 amino acids. The CDR3 DNA reads TGTGCCAGCAGGCCCTGGAGGGACACTGAAGCTTTCTTT. Translated, it gives CASRPWRDTEAFF.

This clonotype has a handful of counts. The chain employs TRBV12-3 or TRBV12-4 and TRBJ2-4, with TRBD1 identical over 7 bases. The CDR3 totals 15 residues. With V trimmed by 6 bases and J by 1 base, 6 bases remained unmatched. CDR3 DNA sequence: TGTGCCAGCAGAGCGACAGGGTGGGCCAAAAACATTCAGTACTTC. The encoded protein is CASRATGWAKNIQYF.

CDR3: CATFRTGNTEAFF. Here the CDR3 DNA reads TGTGCCACCTTTAGGACGGGGAACACTGAAGCTTTCTTT. The gene calls are TRBV5-4 and TRBJ1-1; unclear D gene. Germline CDR1 reads SGHNT; CDR2 reads YYREEE (reference sequence). The CDR3 loop spans 13 amino acids. Trimming took off 9 bases at V and 1 base at J, with 13 bases between the two ends. Based on the CDR3 plus reference TRBV5-4 and TRBJ1-1, the full variable domain is ETGVTQSPTHLIKTRGQQVTLRCSSQSGHNTVSWYQQALGQGPQFIFQYYREEENGRGNFPPRFSGLQFPNYSSELNVNALELDDSALYLCATFRTGNTEAFFGQGTRLTVV.

The chain joins TRBV4-1 to TRBJ2-3; D unclear. Germline values: CDR1 MGHRA, CDR2 YSYEKL. Trimming removed 4 bases at V and 3 bases at J, with 11 bases between. The CDR3 is made up of 14 amino acids. CDR3 amino acids: CASSPEPGTDTQYF. The CDR3 DNA is TGCGCCAGCAGCCCCGAACCGGGTACAGATACGCAGTATTTT.

The sample holds a few counts of this clonotype. This rearrangement joins TRBV5-1 to TRBJ2-2; TRBD2 agrees at 9 bases. The germline CDR1 and CDR2 sequences are SGHRS and YFSETQ. V gave up 0 bases and J gave up 1 base; unmatched junction bases: 4. This CDR3 has 17 residues. The CDR3 bases are TGCGCCAGCAGCTTGGCTAGCGGGACGGTGAACACCGGGGAGCTGTTTTTT. This gives the protein CASSLASGTVNTGELFF.

In its sample, this clonotype was seen a few times. The rearrangement links TRBV20-1 to TRBJ2-2; TRBD1 agrees at 9 bases. The CDR3 is 14 amino acids. The trim removed 3 bases at V and 4 bases at J, leaving 3 bases unmatched. The V gene's germline CDR1 is DFQATT and CDR2 SNEGSKA (reference sequence). In nucleotides, the CDR3 is TGCAGTGCTAGCCCGACAGGGGGCACCGGGGAGCTGTTTTTT. It translates to CSASPTGGTGELFF.